These 15 T cell receptor beta chains were all obtained from the same sample, sequenced in a study of T cell repertoires in aging, cancer and after chemotherapy. Rearranged V-D-J TRB sequences were amplified with a mixed TRB-A/B primer pool. A single record per CDR3 protein comes from TCRdb applying MiXCR to the multiplex PCR reads. The sample has fewer than 2,000 distinct CDR3 sequences, around 31% seen once. Peripheral blood genomic DNA, not sorted cells or RNA, was the template. Sequencing used blood. The receptors derive from a human donor with a solid tumor.

The rearrangement links TRBV5-6 to TRBJ2-1, with 7 positions matching TRBD1. This CDR3 region has 13 residues. Germline V gives CDR1 SGHDT, CDR2 YYEEEE. The trim removed 9 bases at V and 6 bases at J, leaving 9 bases unmatched. The CDR3 coding sequence is TGTGCCACCAGGGGGATTACGACCAATGAGCAGTTCTTC. Its protein product is CATRGITTNEQFF.

Only a few counts were recorded for this clonotype. The chain couples TRBV5-6 to TRBJ2-4, with D maybe TRBD2 (5 bases). The CDR3 is 15 residues long. In germline, CDR1 is SGHDT, CDR2 YYEEEE. Trimming pared 4 bases from V and 1 base from J, leaving 12 bases between. CDR3 nucleotide sequence: TGTGCCAGCAGCCACGTGGTAGCGGCCAAAAACATTCAGTACTTC. This encodes CASSHVVAAKNIQYF.

By share of the sample, this clonotype is large. The rearrangement links TRBV19 to TRBJ2-2, with a weak D call TRBD1 (5 bases). V lost 6 bases and J 6 bases, leaving 8 bases between the germline ends. CDR3 length: 12 amino acids. Germline assignment: CDR1 LNHDA and CDR2 SQIVND (reference sequence). Here the CDR3 reads CASSQGAGELFF. Here the CDR3 DNA reads TGTGCCAGTAGCCAGGGTGCCGGGGAGCTGTTTTTT.

The chain links TRBV19 to TRBJ2-3; tentative D call: TRBD2 (5 bases). Germline CDR1 and CDR2: LNHDA and SQIVND (reference sequence). The CDR3 consists of 16 residues. Between the trimmed V and J ends, which lost 5 bases and 2 bases, there was a span of 17 bases. The CDR3: CASSVPAGESTDTQYF. The CDR3, as DNA: TGTGCCAGTAGTGTCCCGGCGGGCGAATCCACAGATACGCAGTATTTT.

The chain uses TRBV4-2 and TRBJ2-7; D not certain. V gave up 2 bases and J gave up 2 bases, with 16 bases separating them. In germline, CDR1 is LGHNA, CDR2 YNFKEQ. This CDR3 spans 16 amino acids. In DNA form, the CDR3 reads TGTGCCAGCAGCCAACTCCTGACATCCCCCGCCTACGAGCAGTACTTC. It specifies CASSQLLTSPAYEQYF.

In its sample, this clonotype was seen a few times. The chain is built from TRBV6-5 and TRBJ1-5, with D possibly being TRBD1 (5 bases). V dropped 5 bases and J dropped 1 base, with 12 bases sitting between them. This CDR3 spans 15 amino acids. The germline gives CDR1 MNHEY, CDR2 SVGAGI. The CDR3 nucleotides are TGTGCCAGCAGTACCCTGGGGGGGAGCAATCAGCCCCAGCATTTT. Its protein is CASSTLGGSNQPQHF.

J is TRBJ1-1 and V is TRBV28; D may be TRBD1 (5 bases). V was trimmed by 5 bases and J by 9 bases, leaving 16 bases between them. Germline lookup yields CDR1 MDHEN and CDR2 SYDVKM. This CDR3 is 13 amino acids long. The CDR3 DNA reads as TGTGCCAGCAGTGGGCAGGGAGGACCTAAAGCTTTCTTT. This codes for CASSGQGGPKAFF.

By share of the sample, this clonotype is large (0.1 to 1%). The chain couples TRBV12-3 or TRBV12-4 to TRBJ2-7; 7 nucleotides line up with TRBD1. With V trimmed by 3 bases and J by 10 bases, 6 bases remained unmatched. The CDR3 runs 12 residues. The CDR3 reads CASSFRRQGQYF. The CDR3 DNA is TGTGCCAGCAGTTTTCGGCGACAGGGTCAGTACTTC.

In this sample, this clonotype turned up once. This rearrangement joins TRBV4-1 to TRBJ2-1; D is perhaps TRBD1 (6 bases). The CDR3 loop spans 16 amino acids. Trimming took off 0 bases at V and 4 bases at J, with 13 bases between the two ends. CDR1 and CDR2 from the germline V gene are MGHRA and YSYEKL. The CDR3 coding sequence is TGCGCCAGCAGCCAAGATAATGGGGGCCAGTACAATGAGCAGTTCTTC. This translates into CASSQDNGGQYNEQFF.

The chain employs TRBV5-1 and TRBJ1-2; 10 nucleotides line up with TRBD1. The V and J ends lost 3 bases and 8 bases, in that order; junction bases with no gene match: 13. Per the germline V gene, CDR1 is SGHRS and CDR2 is YFSETQ. The CDR3 covers 16 residues. The CDR3 DNA sequence: TGCGCCAGCAGCTGGAGGACAGGGGGATCCACTATCGGCTACACCTTC. It is translated as CASSWRTGGSTIGYTF.

The chain has TRBV5-5 and TRBJ1-2; tentatively, D is TRBD1 (5 bases). Between the trimmed V and J ends, which lost 2 bases and 8 bases, there was a span of 16 bases. The CDR3 extends over 14 amino acids. Germline-derived CDR1 and CDR2 are SGHKS and YYEKEE (reference sequence). The CDR3 spells CASSLAGRLQGYTF. The CDR3 coding sequence is TGTGCCAGCAGCTTAGCGGGACGGTTGCAAGGCTACACCTTC.

The V call is TRBV25-1, the J call TRBJ2-1; D gene uncertain. The CDR3 length is 14 residues. Trimming left V 1 base short and J 7 bases short, with 11 bases between. Looked up from germline, CDR1 is MGHDK and CDR2 is SYGVNS. CDR3 nucleotides: TGTGCCAGCAGTGAATGGCAGGACCTAAATGAGCAGTTCTTC. This sequence encodes CASSEWQDLNEQFF. Full variable domain (remainder filled in from reference TRBV25-1 and TRBJ2-1): EADIYQTPRYLVIGTGKKITLECSQTMGHDKMYWYQQDPGMELHLIHYSYGVNSTEKGDLSSESTVSRIRTEHFPLTLESARPSHTSQYLCASSEWQDLNEQFFGPGTRLTVL.

This chain connects TRBV7-9 to TRBJ1-1, with D uncertain. CDR1 and CDR2 from the germline V gene are SEHNR and FQNEAQ (reference sequence). The CDR3 loop spans 14 amino acids. The V and J ends lost 0 bases and 1 base respectively, with 6 bases between them. CDR3 bases: TGTGCCAGCAGCTTAGCCCACACGAACACTGAAGCTTTCTTT. As protein: CASSLAHTNTEAFF.

This clonotype was recorded a few times. The rearrangement uses TRBV5-4 and TRBJ2-2; TRBD1 might be the D (6 bases). Trimming took 2 bases from V and 7 from J, leaving 21 bases between them. The CDR3 loop spans 17 amino acids. Germline lookup yields CDR1 SGHNT and CDR2 YYREEE (reference sequence). The CDR3 DNA follows: TGTGCCAGCAGCTTCCAACTGACAGGAGAGGACGTCGGGGAGCTGTTTTTT. The encoded protein is CASSFQLTGEDVGELFF.

The rearrangement links TRBV19 to TRBJ2-7, with D unclear. The CDR3 length is 12 residues. Germline V lookup: CDR1 LNHDA, CDR2 SQIVND (reference sequence). Trimming stripped 5 bases from V and 3 bases from J, with 8 bases between. The CDR3 DNA reads as TGTGCCAGTAGTGCAAACCACTACGAGCAGTACTTC. Translating it yields CASSANHYEQYF.